This note documents a single TCR beta chain sequence. No cognate antigen has been identified for it. There are no base qualities to consult, and no much larger clone falls within one base. This record comes from a study of Graves' ophthalmopathy and Graves' hyperthyroidism (dated by TCRdb to the late 2010s). Regarding the study in general: Peripheral blood was collected at initial diagnosis, before any treatment. To tell Graves' ophthalmopathy apart from Graves' hyperthyroidism, and to predict which patients would progress to ophthalmopathy, the study relied on TCR beta repertoire signatures. In total, some 130 blood samples were TCR-sequenced: some 43 ophthalmopathy, roughly 77 hyperthyroidism and some 17 hyperthyroidism-to-ophthalmopathy patients. To explore V-J signatures distinguishing ophthalmopathy from hyperthyroidism, a discovery set of about 99 patients (around 42 ophthalmopathy, some 55 stable hyperthyroidism) was enrolled. The independent validation cohort included about 20 hyperthyroidism patients plus 17 patients who later progressed from hyperthyroidism to ophthalmopathy. In six hyperthyroidism patients, the T-cell repertoire of thyroid tissue was compared with the T-cell repertoire of blood. Following sample collection, hyperthyroidism patients were given methimazole at a starting dose of 30 mg daily, and ophthalmopathy patients were given high-dose intravenous methylprednisolone.

For repertoire sequencing, the TCR beta CDR3 regions were amplified from RNA transcripts. A first-round RT-PCR used HTBI primers with the Qiagen OneStep RT-PCR kit, followed by a second-round multiplex PCR, size selection and purification. Libraries were sequenced paired-end with 100 bp reads on an Illumina HiSeq2000. As for the authors' bioinformatics: SOAPnuke was used for read processing, and reads with adapters, uncalled bases, a mean Phred below 15, or no exact constant-primer or identifier match were discarded. COPE v1.2.5 was used to merge the high-quality paired reads. Each unique nucleotide sequence was treated as a clonotype, and MiTCR v1.1 was used to align the clonotypes to the IMGT TRB V, D and J references. The analysis was limited to V-J combinations with a frequency above 0.0001, which together covered roughly 99% of the repertoires. For each V-J combination, a TCR clonal expansion and chaos score was defined as the ratio of F50 clonal expansion to chaos observed in the TCRdist matrix. Features were reduced by Welch's t-statistics and random forest to over ten V-J combinations, which fed a naive Bayes classifier. The Morisita-Horn index was used to measure how similar the thyroid and blood repertoires were. In TCRdb, the public reads were trimmed at Q25 with fastp and aligned with MiXCR, with productive beta chains retained. Records with the same CDR3 protein are collapsed into one entry carrying the most frequent genes and DNA. The V and J calls, along with clone size, are taken from TCRdb and not from the paper's own processing. Within this sample are roughly 700,000 distinct CDR3 sequences, with 40% of them counted one time only. 44% of the sample comes from the top ten.

The ophthalmopathy patients had moderately to severely active disease, with a Clinical Activity Score of 3 or higher, a NOSPECS grade of 4 or higher, and a disease duration of less than 3 months. Patients were excluded if they had other autoimmune diseases, uncontrolled infections, pregnancy or lactation. Diagnosis relied on clinical symptoms, serum thyroxine, TRAb, thyroid ultrasound and orbital computed tomography. Ficoll-Paque density gradient centrifugation was used to isolate PBMCs from approximately 10 ml of fresh peripheral blood. Total RNA was extracted using Trizol reagent, and RNA quality was checked on an Agilent 2100 Bioanalyzer. Broader findings and caveats from the paper: No statistical method was used to set the sample size in advance, and the investigators knew which group each participant was assigned to. In validation, the model predicted ophthalmopathy progression with more than 55% sensitivity and roughly 78% specificity; about a dozen predicted patients were CT-confirmed with GO in a median of around 6.5 months. Most expanded thyroid clonotypes with frequency above 0.001 were also detected in blood, suggesting blood repertoires may reflect the thyroid immune response. Ophthalmopathy was separated from stable hyperthyroidism by the 13-signature model with around 88% sensitivity and just under 84% specificity in cross-validation and with 80%/75% in the test set.

According to the germline V gene, CDR1 reads SGHAT and CDR2 reads FQNNGV. The germline V and J ends show losses of 6 bases and 5 bases respectively, and no gene match explains 6 bases of the junction. The CDR3 spans 13 residues, from the cysteine through the phenylalanine. Solely the CDR3 DNA is kept, with 39 bases framed from the first base. This chain is built from TRBV11-2 and TRBJ2-5, and 7 junction bases match TRBD2. This TCR was sampled from an adult man with Graves' ophthalmopathy. The sequenced material came from peripheral blood. The CDR3 corresponds to CASRPTSEETQYF. In nucleotide form, the sequence is TGTGCCAGCAGGCCTACTAGCGAGGAGACCCAGTACTTC.